A single sample is the source of the 11 T cell receptor beta chains below, sequenced in a study of CD8 T cells in ankylosing spondylitis (dated by TCRdb to about 2017). The method behind the library was 5' RACE. Sequencing was carried out with an Illumina HiSeq 2500. TCRdb trimmed the raw reads at Q25, called clones with MiXCR and kept productive beta chains. Entries that share a CDR3 protein sequence are merged under the most common genes and DNA. This sample is represented by 100,000 to 150,000 distinct CDR3 sequences; about a tenth of them were singletons. Roughly 3.3% of the sample lies in the top ten. The sample taken for sequencing was blood, either unsorted or a sorted T cell fraction (not recorded which). Every receptor here comes from a male donor with ankylosing spondylitis or in good health (not recorded which).

The table lists this clonotype with many counts. This chain connects TRBV10-3 to TRBJ2-7; 13 bases are shared with TRBD2. V dropped 6 bases and J dropped 3; count of bases not matched to a gene: 5. CDR1 and CDR2 from the germline V gene are ENHRY and SYGVKD. The CDR3 runs to 15 residues. CDR3 nucleotides: TGTGCCATCAGGAGAGGGACTAGCGGGGACTACGAGCAGTACTTC. The encoded protein is CAIRRGTSGDYEQYF.

This clonotype was counted ten times or more. The gene calls are TRBV5-6 and TRBJ2-7; no reliable D call. The germline V and J ends were trimmed by 1 base and 5 bases, with 10 bases remaining between them. Germline V gene data show CDR1 as SGHDT and CDR2 as YYEEEE. The CDR3 sequence is 13 residues long. The CDR3 here is CASSLTAVHEQYF. CDR3 DNA sequence: TGTGCCAGCAGCTTGACTGCTGTCCACGAGCAGTACTTC.

This clonotype has ten or more counts. J is TRBJ2-7 and V is TRBV7-2; D is perhaps TRBD1 (5 bases). Per germline, CDR1 SGHTA and CDR2 FQGNSA. V was clipped by 2 bases and J by 6 bases, with 14 bases between them. This CDR3 has 14 residues. CDR3 in amino acids: CASSLSGSEIEQYF. CDR3 sequence (DNA): TGTGCCAGCAGCTTATCAGGGTCGGAGATCGAGCAGTACTTC.

This clonotype occurred many times. The V call is TRBV27, the J call TRBJ2-6; TRBD2 is a possible D gene (6 bases). The CDR3 is 15 amino acids. Germline V gene lookup returns CDR1 MNHEY and CDR2 SMNVEV (reference sequence). Trimming left V 3 bases short and J 2 bases short, with 8 bases between. The CDR3 sequence: CASSFGGAGANVLTF. In DNA form, the CDR3 reads TGTGCCAGCAGTTTCGGGGGAGCTGGGGCCAACGTCCTGACTTTC.

The chain has TRBV5-1 and TRBJ2-3; 9 bases match TRBD2. Germline V gives CDR1 SGHRS, CDR2 YFSETQ. V lost 2 bases and J lost 0; bases outside the gene matches: 1. This CDR3 spans 15 amino acids. The CDR3 loop reads CASSLSGRSTDTQYF. Here the CDR3 DNA reads TGCGCCAGCAGCTTAAGCGGGAGGAGCACAGATACGCAGTATTTT.

This clonotype was detected a few times. The rearrangement uses TRBV19 and TRBJ2-5, with 10 bases lining up with TRBD1. CDR1 and CDR2 from the germline V gene are LNHDA and SQIVND (reference sequence). The CDR3 spans 16 residues. V lost 6 bases and J lost 5; bases outside the gene matches: 12. CDR3 amino acids: CASSPFGQGVMETQYF. The DNA for the CDR3 is TGTGCCAGTAGCCCGTTTGGACAGGGGGTGATGGAGACCCAGTACTTC. Drawing the rest from reference TRBV19 and TRBJ2-5, the complete variable domain is DGGITQSPKYLFRKEGQNVTLSCEQNLNHDAMYWYRQDPGQGLRLIYYSQIVNDFQKGDIAEGYSVSREKKESFPLTVTSAQKNPTAFYLCASSPFGQGVMETQYFGPGTRLLVL.

The chain uses TRBV15 and TRBJ2-1; D gene unclear. This CDR3 is built from 14 residues. Germline-derived CDR1 and CDR2 are LNHNV and YYDKDF (reference sequence). Trimming took off 0 bases at V and 8 bases at J, with 11 bases between the two ends. The CDR3 sequence: CATSRDNGVDEQFF. The CDR3 DNA sequence: TGTGCCACCAGCAGAGACAATGGGGTAGATGAGCAGTTCTTC.

There are a few counts of this clonotype. The chain combines TRBV7-2 with TRBJ1-3; D is unclear. The ends were cut back, 2 bases at V and 1 base at J, with 6 bases in the middle. The CDR3 spans 14 residues. The germline gives CDR1 SGHTA, CDR2 FQGNSA. CDR3 nucleotides: TGTGCCAGCAGCTTACTGGGTTCTGGAAACACCATATATTTT. Protein product: CASSLLGSGNTIYF. The full variable domain, in which reference TRBV7-2 and TRBJ1-3 provide the parts outside the CDR3, is GAGVSQSPSNKVTEKGKDVELRCDPISGHTALYWYRQSLGQGLEFLIYFQGNSAPDKSGLPSDRFSAERTGGSVSTLTIQRTQQEDSAVYLCASSLLGSGNTIYFGEGSWLTVV.

Points on this clonotype: This may be a read error: a much more frequent sequence differs by one nucleotide. J is TRBJ2-6 and V is TRBV19; perhaps TRBD1 as D (5 bases). CDR3 length equals 16 residues. The V gene's germline CDR1 is LNHDA and CDR2 SQIVND (reference sequence). The CDR3 protein is CASSQGRADGANGLTF. The CDR3, as DNA: TGTGCCAGTAGCCAGGGCAGGGCGGATGGGGCCAACGGCCTGACTTTC.

This clonotype was seen ten or more times. J is TRBJ1-6 and V is TRBV3-1; D remains unclear. V shed 4 bases and J shed 3 bases, with 1 base lying between them. The germline gives CDR1 LGHDT, CDR2 YNNKEL (reference sequence). The CDR3 extends over 12 amino acids. CDR3 sequence reads: CASSLYNSPLHF. For the CDR3, the DNA is TGTGCCAGCAGCCTCTATAATTCACCCCTCCACTTT. Variable domain in full (rest from reference TRBV3-1 and TRBJ1-6): DTAVSQTPKYLVTQMGNDKSIKCEQNLGHDTMYWYKQDSKKFLKIMFSYNNKELIINETVPNRFSPKSPDKAHLNLHINSLELGDSAVYFCASSLYNSPLHFGNGTRLTVT.

In its sample, this clonotype was seen many times. The chain links TRBV6-1 to TRBJ2-5, with TRBD2 matching 9 bases. The ends lost 6 bases at V and 4 bases at J; junction bases unmatched: 9. The CDR3 has 15 residues. Per the germline V gene, CDR1 is MNHNS and CDR2 is SASEGT. This CDR3 is CASSTIAGARETQYF. The CDR3 DNA reads as TGTGCCAGCAGCACCATAGCGGGAGCTAGAGAGACCCAGTACTTC.